The rows below give T cell receptor beta chains drawn from one sample of a study of blood T cell repertoires in COVID-19. Assay: immunoSEQ multiplex PCR; the TCRdb copy retains only in-frame clones and omits some. The repertoire holds some 290,000 clones, with roughly 91% as singletons. Sequenced sample: PBMCs or T cells enriched from blood (not recorded which). Receptors were obtained from a woman aged 25 to 39 who had recovered from COVID-19. Each CDR3 is given with its conserved first and last residue. The order of the fields is V gene, CDR3 length, J gene, CDR3 protein.

>TRBV7-8|13|TRBJ1-2
CASSLVSGYGYTF
>TRBV11-1|16|TRBJ1-1
CASSLVSGAGSTEAFF
>TRBV5-1|15|TRBJ1-2
CASTRTAGANYGYTF
>TRBV13|15|TRBJ2-7
CASSRYRGSMNEQYF
>TRBV18|16|TRBJ2-5
CASSPFQWARGETQYF
>TRBV10-3|13|TRBJ2-1
CAISGGTEDEQFF
>TRBV9|16|TRBJ2-1
CASSVSGGASYNEQFF
>TRBV19|17|TRBJ2-1
CASSIGLAGGTYNEQFF
>TRBV5-8|14|TRBJ2-7
CASSPRGRSYEQYF
>TRBV19|15|TRBJ2-1
CASSPSGRAFYEQFF
>TRBV7-3|15|TRBJ2-1
CASSLDRANYNEQFF
>TRBV4-1|17|TRBJ1-4
CASSQLPGSRRGEKLFF
>TRBV21-1|16|TRBJ2-5
CASSIRDSQYQETQYF
>TRBV28|19|TRBJ2-2
CASSAQVRTSGSWTGELFF
>TRBV2|12|TRBJ2-7
CASKESGYEQYF
>TRBV3-1/TRBV3-2|12|TRBJ1-1
CASSGTAVEAFF
>TRBV5-1|15|TRBJ1-5
CASSLVDSSEQPQHF
>TRBV25-1|18|TRBJ2-2
CASSEVGTGGGFTGELFF
>TRBV4-1|18|TRBJ2-5
CASSQVGLAGIPQETQYF
>TRBV28|17|TRBJ2-1
CATSTSGRVFAGNEQFF
>TRBV5-1|15|TRBJ2-1
CASSLDLAGNNEQFF
>TRBV5-1|16|TRBJ1-4
CASSLEGPNGGEKLFF
>TRBV11-2|19|TRBJ2-7
CASSREPGQGARELYEQYF
>TRBV4-3|22|TRBJ2-2
CASSQRLTRGLAAQLHTGELFF